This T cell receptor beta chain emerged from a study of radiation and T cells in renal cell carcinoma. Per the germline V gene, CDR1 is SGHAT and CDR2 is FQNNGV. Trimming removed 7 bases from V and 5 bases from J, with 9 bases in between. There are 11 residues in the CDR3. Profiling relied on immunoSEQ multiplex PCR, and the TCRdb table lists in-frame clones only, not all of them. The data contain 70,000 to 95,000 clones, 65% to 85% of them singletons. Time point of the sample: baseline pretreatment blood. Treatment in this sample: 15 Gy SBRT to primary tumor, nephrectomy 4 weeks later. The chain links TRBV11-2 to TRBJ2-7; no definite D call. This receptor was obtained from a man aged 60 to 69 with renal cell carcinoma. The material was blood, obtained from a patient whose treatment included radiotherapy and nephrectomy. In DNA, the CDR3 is TGTGCCAGCAAAGGGATCCACGAGCAGTACTTC. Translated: CASKGIHEQYF.